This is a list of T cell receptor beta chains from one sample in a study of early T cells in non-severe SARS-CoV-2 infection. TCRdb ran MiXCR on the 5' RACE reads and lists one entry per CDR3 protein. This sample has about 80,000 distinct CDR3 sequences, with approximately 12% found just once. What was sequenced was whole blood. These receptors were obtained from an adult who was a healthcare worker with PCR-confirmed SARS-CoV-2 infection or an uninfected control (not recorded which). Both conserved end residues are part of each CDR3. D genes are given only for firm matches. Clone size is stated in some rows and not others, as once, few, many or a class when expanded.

cdr3_aa: CASSLTGAVTDTQYF; cdr3_nt: TGTGCCAGCAGCTTAACCGGGGCCGTAACAGATACGCAGTATTTT; cdr3_length: 15; v_call: TRBV7-9; d_call: .; j_call: TRBJ2-3; clone_size: many
cdr3_aa: CASSDSRGRNQPQHF; cdr3_nt: TGTGCCAGCAGTGATAGCAGGGGGCGGAATCAGCCCCAGCATTTT; cdr3_length: 15; v_call: TRBV28; d_call: TRBD1; j_call: TRBJ1-5; clone_size: .
cdr3_aa: CASSLGRQNTGELFF; cdr3_nt: TGTGCCAGCAGCTTAGGACGGCAGAACACCGGGGAGCTGTTTTTT; cdr3_length: 15; v_call: TRBV7-3; d_call: .; j_call: TRBJ2-2; clone_size: few
cdr3_aa: CASSPGTASGANVLTF; cdr3_nt: TGCGCCAGCAGCCCGGGGACAGCCTCTGGGGCCAACGTCCTGACTTTC; cdr3_length: 16; v_call: TRBV5-1; d_call: TRBD1; j_call: TRBJ2-6; clone_size: few
cdr3_aa: CASSKPDRGPEQYF; cdr3_nt: TGTGCCAGCAGCAAACCTGATAGGGGGCCCGAGCAGTACTTC; cdr3_length: 14; v_call: TRBV21-1; d_call: .; j_call: TRBJ2-7; clone_size: many
cdr3_aa: CASSRRADTQYF; cdr3_nt: TGTGCCAGCAGCCGCCGGGCCGATACGCAGTATTTT; cdr3_length: 12; v_call: TRBV3-1; d_call: .; j_call: TRBJ2-3; clone_size: many
cdr3_aa: CSAREGPPQETQYF; cdr3_nt: TGCAGTGCTAGAGAGGGACCGCCCCAAGAGACCCAGTACTTC; cdr3_length: 14; v_call: TRBV20-1; d_call: .; j_call: TRBJ2-5; clone_size: .
cdr3_aa: CASSLSETGIRQPQHF; cdr3_nt: TGTGCCAGCAGTTTATCGGAGACAGGCATTCGTCAGCCCCAGCATTTT; cdr3_length: 16; v_call: TRBV28; d_call: .; j_call: TRBJ1-5; clone_size: .
cdr3_aa: CASIYRPEGEAFF; cdr3_nt: TGTGCCAGCATCTATCGCCCAGAAGGTGAAGCTTTCTTT; cdr3_length: 13; v_call: TRBV28; d_call: .; j_call: TRBJ1-1; clone_size: .
cdr3_aa: CASSSLRGGDPRLENIQYF; cdr3_nt: TGTGCCAGCAGCTCGCTTAGGGGTGGGGATCCCAGACTCGAAAACATTCAGTACTTC; cdr3_length: 19; v_call: TRBV7-2; d_call: .; j_call: TRBJ2-4; clone_size: many
cdr3_aa: CSAEVRLASLAKNIQYF; cdr3_nt: TGCAGTGCTGAGGTTCGACTAGCGAGCCTAGCCAAAAACATTCAGTACTTC; cdr3_length: 17; v_call: TRBV20-1; d_call: TRBD2; j_call: TRBJ2-4; clone_size: few
cdr3_aa: CASSSRQGPTDTQYF; cdr3_nt: TGTGCCAGCAGCTCTAGACAGGGACCTACAGATACGCAGTATTTT; cdr3_length: 15; v_call: TRBV7-7; d_call: TRBD1; j_call: TRBJ2-3; clone_size: few
cdr3_aa: CASNEQGSSTEAFF; cdr3_nt: TGTGCCAGCAATGAACAGGGGTCTTCGACTGAAGCTTTCTTT; cdr3_length: 14; v_call: TRBV2; d_call: TRBD1; j_call: TRBJ1-1; clone_size: few
cdr3_aa: CSASLIGTSGTHEQYF; cdr3_nt: TGCAGTGCTAGCCTGATAGGGACTAGCGGGACTCACGAGCAGTACTTC; cdr3_length: 16; v_call: TRBV20-1; d_call: TRBD2; j_call: TRBJ2-7; clone_size: .
cdr3_aa: CASSLAVPGLAGGLETQYF; cdr3_nt: TGTGCCAGCAGCTTAGCCGTTCCGGGACTAGCGGGAGGACTAGAGACCCAGTACTTC; cdr3_length: 19; v_call: TRBV7-8; d_call: TRBD2; j_call: TRBJ2-5; clone_size: .
cdr3_aa: CASSLFSADTEAFF; cdr3_nt: TGCGCCAGCAGCTTGTTTTCGGCGGACACTGAAGCTTTCTTT; cdr3_length: 14; v_call: TRBV5-1; d_call: .; j_call: TRBJ1-1; clone_size: .
cdr3_aa: CASRATAAGTEAFF; cdr3_nt: TGTGCCAGCAGGGCAACAGCCGCGGGCACTGAAGCTTTCTTT; cdr3_length: 14; v_call: TRBV2; d_call: .; j_call: TRBJ1-1; clone_size: .
cdr3_aa: CASTSKGGGSYEQYF; cdr3_nt: TGTGCCAGCACCTCTAAGGGAGGGGGCTCCTACGAGCAGTACTTC; cdr3_length: 15; v_call: TRBV12-3/TRBV12-4; d_call: .; j_call: TRBJ2-7; clone_size: many
cdr3_aa: CASSKAVGTVNNEQFF; cdr3_nt: TGTGCCAGCAGCAAAGCAGTCGGGACGGTTAACAATGAGCAGTTCTTC; cdr3_length: 16; v_call: TRBV21-1; d_call: .; j_call: TRBJ2-1; clone_size: many
cdr3_aa: CASSVDGQGLYGYTF; cdr3_nt: TGTGCCAGCAGCGTAGATGGACAGGGCCTCTATGGCTACACCTTC; cdr3_length: 15; v_call: TRBV9; d_call: TRBD1; j_call: TRBJ1-2; clone_size: .
cdr3_aa: CAWSAVVAGEKLFF; cdr3_nt: TGTGCCTGGAGTGCAGTGGTGGCCGGAGAAAAACTGTTTTTT; cdr3_length: 14; v_call: TRBV30; d_call: .; j_call: TRBJ1-4; clone_size: .
cdr3_aa: CASSLRLAGGTRATGELFF; cdr3_nt: TGTGCCAGCAGCCTCCGTCTAGCGGGAGGTACTCGGGCCACCGGGGAGCTGTTTTTT; cdr3_length: 19; v_call: TRBV4-2; d_call: TRBD2; j_call: TRBJ2-2; clone_size: .
cdr3_aa: CASSLAGTVHYEQYF; cdr3_nt: TGTGCCAGCAGTTTAGCCGGGACAGTGCATTACGAGCAGTACTTC; cdr3_length: 15; v_call: TRBV27; d_call: TRBD1; j_call: TRBJ2-7; clone_size: few
cdr3_aa: CASSPDPQGGELFF; cdr3_nt: TGTGCCAGCAGTCCTGACCCCCAAGGTGGGGAGCTGTTTTTT; cdr3_length: 14; v_call: TRBV5-6; d_call: .; j_call: TRBJ2-2; clone_size: many
cdr3_aa: CASSLRTEKLFF; cdr3_nt: TGTGCCAGCAGCTTAAGGACAGAAAAACTGTTTTTT; cdr3_length: 12; v_call: TRBV13; d_call: .; j_call: TRBJ1-4; clone_size: many
cdr3_aa: CASNGVFGEKLFF; cdr3_nt: TGTGCCAGCAACGGGGTGTTCGGTGAAAAACTGTTTTTT; cdr3_length: 13; v_call: TRBV28; d_call: .; j_call: TRBJ1-4; clone_size: few
cdr3_aa: CASSVPGPLSYGQYF; cdr3_nt: TGTGCCAGCAGCGTCCCGGGACCGTTGAGTTATGGGCAGTACTTC; cdr3_length: 15; v_call: TRBV25-1; d_call: .; j_call: TRBJ2-7; clone_size: many
cdr3_aa: CASSLKFGTVNTEAFF; cdr3_nt: TGTGCCAGCAGCTTAAAGTTCGGGACAGTGAACACTGAAGCTTTCTTT; cdr3_length: 16; v_call: TRBV11-2; d_call: TRBD1; j_call: TRBJ1-1; clone_size: many
cdr3_aa: CASSWRQQEYYEQYF; cdr3_nt: TGTGCCAGCAGTTGGAGACAGCAGGAGTACTACGAGCAGTACTTC; cdr3_length: 15; v_call: TRBV28; d_call: .; j_call: TRBJ2-7; clone_size: .
cdr3_aa: CSAPSGRGRHIQYF; cdr3_nt: TGCAGTGCTCCTAGCGGGCGAGGCCGTCACATTCAGTACTTC; cdr3_length: 14; v_call: TRBV20-1; d_call: TRBD2; j_call: TRBJ2-4; clone_size: many
cdr3_aa: CASSSSTSGTGEQYF; cdr3_nt: TGTGCCAGCAGCTCCAGTACTAGCGGTACTGGAGAGCAGTACTTC; cdr3_length: 15; v_call: TRBV11-2; d_call: TRBD2; j_call: TRBJ2-7; clone_size: .
cdr3_aa: CASSLREASSYNEQFF; cdr3_nt: TGCGCCAGCAGCTTAAGAGAGGCCAGCTCCTACAATGAGCAGTTCTTC; cdr3_length: 16; v_call: TRBV5-1; d_call: .; j_call: TRBJ2-1; clone_size: .
cdr3_aa: CASSGRGLAGVESYEQYF; cdr3_nt: TGTGCCAGCAGTGGAAGGGGACTAGCGGGAGTAGAGTCCTACGAGCAGTACTTC; cdr3_length: 18; v_call: TRBV28; d_call: TRBD2; j_call: TRBJ2-7; clone_size: few
cdr3_aa: CASSTPTGNSYEQYF; cdr3_nt: TGTGCCAGCAGTACTCCCACAGGTAACTCCTACGAGCAGTACTTC; cdr3_length: 15; v_call: TRBV28; d_call: .; j_call: TRBJ2-7; clone_size: few
cdr3_aa: CASSWDSQETQYF; cdr3_nt: TGTGCCAGCAGCTGGGACAGCCAAGAGACCCAGTACTTC; cdr3_length: 13; v_call: TRBV7-6; d_call: TRBD1; j_call: TRBJ2-5; clone_size: few
cdr3_aa: CASTQAVGQTFYGYTF; cdr3_nt: TGTGCCAGCACCCAGGCGGTCGGACAGACCTTCTATGGCTACACCTTC; cdr3_length: 16; v_call: TRBV7-8; d_call: .; j_call: TRBJ1-2; clone_size: many
cdr3_aa: CASSQRTVTEAFF; cdr3_nt: TGTGCCAGCAGCCAAAGAACCGTCACTGAAGCTTTCTTT; cdr3_length: 13; v_call: TRBV3-1; d_call: .; j_call: TRBJ1-1; clone_size: .
cdr3_aa: CASSVGQGAYNEQFF; cdr3_nt: TGTGCCAGCAGCGTAGGACAGGGGGCCTACAATGAGCAGTTCTTC; cdr3_length: 15; v_call: TRBV9; d_call: TRBD1; j_call: TRBJ2-1; clone_size: few
cdr3_aa: CATSSWDLDPREQYF; cdr3_nt: TGTGCCACCAGCAGCTGGGACCTAGACCCTCGCGAGCAGTACTTC; cdr3_length: 15; v_call: TRBV15; d_call: .; j_call: TRBJ2-7; clone_size: .
cdr3_aa: CASSVGGSGNTIYF; cdr3_nt: TGTGCCAGCAGTGTAGGAGGCTCTGGAAACACCATATATTTT; cdr3_length: 14; v_call: TRBV6-6; d_call: .; j_call: TRBJ1-3; clone_size: .
cdr3_aa: CSARDAYRVSKNIQYF; cdr3_nt: TGCAGTGCTAGAGACGCTTACAGGGTCTCCAAAAACATTCAGTACTTC; cdr3_length: 16; v_call: TRBV20-1; d_call: .; j_call: TRBJ2-4; clone_size: .
cdr3_aa: CSVKRGQGALNTEAFF; cdr3_nt: TGCAGCGTAAAGAGGGGACAGGGGGCTTTGAACACTGAAGCTTTCTTT; cdr3_length: 16; v_call: TRBV29-1; d_call: TRBD1; j_call: TRBJ1-1; clone_size: once
cdr3_aa: CAWSPAVAQPQHF; cdr3_nt: TGTGCCTGGAGTCCAGCCGTGGCCCAGCCCCAGCATTTT; cdr3_length: 13; v_call: TRBV30; d_call: .; j_call: TRBJ1-5; clone_size: once
cdr3_aa: CASSLQATEGEAFF; cdr3_nt: TGCGCCAGCAGCCTTCAGGCTACGGAAGGTGAAGCTTTCTTT; cdr3_length: 14; v_call: TRBV5-1; d_call: .; j_call: TRBJ1-1; clone_size: .
cdr3_aa: CASSLGDRGSSQPQHF; cdr3_nt: TGCGCCAGCAGCTTGGGAGACAGGGGGAGTAGTCAGCCCCAGCATTTT; cdr3_length: 16; v_call: TRBV5-1; d_call: TRBD1; j_call: TRBJ1-5; clone_size: few
cdr3_aa: CASSSDLINRNTEAFF; cdr3_nt: TGTGCCAGCAGCTCGGATCTGATAAATAGGAACACTGAAGCTTTCTTT; cdr3_length: 16; v_call: TRBV5-8; d_call: .; j_call: TRBJ1-1; clone_size: few
cdr3_aa: CASSLGGDAGTDTQYF; cdr3_nt: TGTGCCAGCAGCTTGGGCGGGGACGCTGGCACAGATACGCAGTATTTT; cdr3_length: 16; v_call: TRBV5-6; d_call: .; j_call: TRBJ2-3; clone_size: .
cdr3_aa: CASSLLRGTDTQYF; cdr3_nt: TGTGCCAGCAGCCTCCTCCGGGGCACAGATACGCAGTATTTT; cdr3_length: 14; v_call: TRBV3-1; d_call: .; j_call: TRBJ2-3; clone_size: .
cdr3_aa: CASSPDGMNTEAFF; cdr3_nt: TGTGCCAGCTCTCCGGACGGGATGAACACTGAAGCTTTCTTT; cdr3_length: 14; v_call: TRBV18; d_call: .; j_call: TRBJ1-1; clone_size: many
cdr3_aa: CASTPPADFNEQFF; cdr3_nt: TGTGCCAGCACCCCGCCGGCGGATTTCAATGAGCAGTTCTTC; cdr3_length: 14; v_call: TRBV7-2; d_call: .; j_call: TRBJ2-1; clone_size: few
cdr3_aa: CASSLADYTGELFF; cdr3_nt: TGTGCCAGCAGTCTAGCGGACTACACCGGGGAGCTGTTTTTT; cdr3_length: 14; v_call: TRBV5-4; d_call: TRBD2; j_call: TRBJ2-2; clone_size: .
cdr3_aa: CASSLGGVSSYNSPLHF; cdr3_nt: TGCGCCAGCAGCTTGGGCGGAGTAAGCTCCTATAATTCACCCCTCCACTTT; cdr3_length: 17; v_call: TRBV5-1; d_call: .; j_call: TRBJ1-6; clone_size: few
cdr3_aa: CASSLGAGGADTQYF; cdr3_nt: TGTGCCAGCAGCTTAGGAGCGGGAGGCGCAGATACGCAGTATTTT; cdr3_length: 15; v_call: TRBV7-6; d_call: TRBD2; j_call: TRBJ2-3; clone_size: few